The clone carrying this T cell receptor beta chain turned up a few times. Its antigen is unidentified. This specimen comes from a study of healthy donors' naive CD4 and CD8 T cells. Study conclusions and caveats: About 13% of CD4/CD8 propensity variance appeared explained by V, J and CDR3 charge.

Each TCR library used around 500 ng of total RNA and a linear amplification protocol. TCRdb passed the reads through MiXCR, listing each CDR3 protein once. This repertoire shows around 180,000 distinct CDR3 sequences, 74% found once; its top ten account for roughly 2.3%. The V and J ends lost 7 bases and 6 bases, in that order; junction bases with no gene match: 8. Germline V gene lookup returns CDR1 SGHDT and CDR2 YYEEEE. This CDR3 spans 14 amino acids. The rearrangement uses TRBV5-6 and TRBJ2-1; the match to TRBD2 covers 9 bases. The sample comprised naive CD4+ and CD8+ T cells sorted from blood, pooled from several donors. The sequence derives from a pool of human donors in good health; the sample pools cells from several healthy donors. For the CDR3, the DNA is TGTGCCAGCTCGTGGGGCGGGAGGGCCAATGAGCAGTTCTTC. Translation: CASSWGGRANEQFF.